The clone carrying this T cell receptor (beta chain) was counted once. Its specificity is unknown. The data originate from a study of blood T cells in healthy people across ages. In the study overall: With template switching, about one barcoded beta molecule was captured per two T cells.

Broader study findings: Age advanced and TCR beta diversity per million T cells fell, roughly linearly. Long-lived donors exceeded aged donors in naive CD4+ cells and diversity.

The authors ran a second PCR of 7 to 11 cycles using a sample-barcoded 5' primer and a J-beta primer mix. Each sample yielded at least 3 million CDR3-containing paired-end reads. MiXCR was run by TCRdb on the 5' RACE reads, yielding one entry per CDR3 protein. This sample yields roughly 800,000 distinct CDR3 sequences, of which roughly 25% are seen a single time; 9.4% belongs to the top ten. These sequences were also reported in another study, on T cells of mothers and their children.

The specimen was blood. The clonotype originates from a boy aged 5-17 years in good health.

CDR3 nucleotides: TGTGCCAGCAGCTCTCGGACCGTCGGGTCGGGGACTGAAGCTTTCTTT. It specifies CASSSRTVGSGTEAFF. The rearrangement links TRBV7-2 to TRBJ1-1; D gene unclear. The CDR3 contains 16 residues. In germline, CDR1 is SGHTA, CDR2 FQGNSA. V dropped 4 bases and J dropped 5 bases, with 20 bases sitting between them.